By sample fraction, the clone carrying this T cell receptor beta chain is medium-sized. Germline CDR1 and CDR2: SEHNR and FQNEAQ (reference sequence). This CDR3 contains 14 residues. V gave up 4 bases and J gave up 1 base, with 10 bases separating them. This entry belongs to a study of human T cells and chemical hapten exposure. The library tagged each cDNA molecule with unique molecular identifiers. In TCRdb, the RACE reads were re-called with MiXCR into one record per CDR3 protein. The sample shows approximately 80,000 distinct CDR3 sequences, more than 9% of them seen only once. Described time point: patch test 2, 6 weeks after DPC sensitization. Noted treatment: therapeutic diphenylcyclopropenone sensitization with weekly scalp DPC.

The source material was whole blood, sampled in connection with sensitization to the hapten diphenylcyclopropenone (DPC). The chain couples TRBV7-9 to TRBJ2-5; D perhaps matches TRBD2 (5 bases). This clonotype was obtained from a woman in her forties or fifties with alopecia areata. Some clones in this sample may be carry-over from other donors' samples. The CDR3: CASSYVSGQETQYF. The DNA for the CDR3 is TGTGCCAGCAGCTACGTGAGCGGCCAAGAGACCCAGTACTTC. Variable domain in full (rest from reference TRBV7-9 and TRBJ2-5): DTGVSQNPRHKITKRGQNVTFRCDPISEHNRLYWYRQTLGQGPEFLTYFQNEAQLEKSRLLSDRFSAERPKGSFSTLEIQRTEQGDSAMYLCASSYVSGQETQYFGPGTRLLVL.